The rows below give T cell receptor beta chains drawn from one sample of a study of Graves' ophthalmopathy and Graves' hyperthyroidism. One entry per CDR3 protein results from TCRdb running MiXCR on the multiplex PCR reads. The table has over a million distinct CDR3 sequences, roughly 35% seen once. The sequenced material came from peripheral blood or thyroid tissue (not recorded which). Receptors originate from an adult man with Graves' hyperthyroidism. Both conserved end residues are part of each CDR3. The D gene is left open where the match is weak. Clone size is shown for a subset of rows, as once, few, many or a class of expanded clone.

D gene: NA
J gene: TRBJ2-7
V gene: TRBV9
clone size: NA
CDR3 protein: CASSQGRGFDYEQYF
CDR3 DNA: TGTGCCAGCAGCCAAGGTCGAGGATTTGACTACGAGCAGTACTTC

D gene: NA
J gene: TRBJ1-5
V gene: TRBV2
clone size: NA
CDR3 protein: CASSGGVYNQPQHF
CDR3 DNA: TGTGCCAGCAGTGGAGGGGTGTACAATCAGCCCCAGCATTTT

D gene: NA
J gene: TRBJ1-2
V gene: TRBV12-3/TRBV12-4
clone size: NA
CDR3 protein: CASSLTPRGGGYTF
CDR3 DNA: TGTGCCAGCAGTTTAACCCCGCGAGGGGGTGGCTACACCTTC

D gene: NA
J gene: TRBJ1-4
V gene: TRBV2
clone size: many
CDR3 protein: CASSEQGRNEKLFF
CDR3 DNA: TGTGCCAGCAGTGAACAAGGGCGTAATGAAAAACTGTTTTTT

D gene: NA
J gene: TRBJ1-2
V gene: TRBV2
clone size: NA
CDR3 protein: CASSELNNNYGYTF
CDR3 DNA: TGTGCCAGCAGTGAATTAAACAATAACTATGGCTACACCTTC

D gene: NA
J gene: TRBJ1-2
V gene: TRBV20-1
clone size: many
CDR3 protein: CSARDHDSTQNFHGYTF
CDR3 DNA: TGCAGTGCTAGAGATCACGACTCCACCCAAAATTTTCATGGCTACACCTTC

D gene: NA
J gene: TRBJ2-2
V gene: TRBV7-2
clone size: once
CDR3 protein: CASSDSMELFF
CDR3 DNA: TGTGCCAGCAGTGATTCAATGGAGCTGTTTTTT

D gene: NA
J gene: TRBJ1-6
V gene: TRBV10-3
clone size: once
CDR3 protein: CASRVAAAFYNSPLHF
CDR3 DNA: TGTGCCAGCAGGGTAGCCGCAGCCTTCTATAATTCACCCCTCCACTTT

D gene: NA
J gene: TRBJ1-2
V gene: TRBV29-1
clone size: many
CDR3 protein: CSVRRQTNYGYTF
CDR3 DNA: TGCAGCGTTAGGCGGCAGACTAACTATGGCTACACCTTC

D gene: NA
J gene: TRBJ2-5
V gene: TRBV19
clone size: NA
CDR3 protein: CASMGGPARRSETQYF
CDR3 DNA: TGTGCCAGTATGGGCGGGCCGGCTAGGCGTTCAGAGACCCAGTACTTC

D gene: NA
J gene: TRBJ2-5
V gene: TRBV29-1
clone size: few
CDR3 protein: CSVEDANDRPQETQYF
CDR3 DNA: TGCAGCGTTGAAGATGCGAACGACAGGCCGCAAGAGACCCAGTACTTC

D gene: NA
J gene: TRBJ1-1
V gene: TRBV4-1
clone size: NA
CDR3 protein: CASSQDQAQAFF
CDR3 DNA: TGCGCCAGCAGCCAAGATCAAGCCCAAGCTTTCTTT